The 19 T cell receptor beta chains below come from one sample, sequenced in a study of Graves' ophthalmopathy and Graves' hyperthyroidism (dated by TCRdb to the late 2010s). The sequencer was an Illumina HiSeq 2000. For repertoire sequencing, the TCR beta CDR3 regions were amplified from RNA transcripts. HTBI primers and the Qiagen OneStep RT-PCR kit were used in a first-round RT-PCR, which was followed by a second-round multiplex PCR, size selection and purification. TCRdb took the public reads, trimmed them with fastp at Q25, ran MiXCR for clone calling and kept in-frame beta chains. Identical CDR3 protein sequences are pooled into one entry, listed with their most common genes and DNA. This sample comprises about 400,000 distinct CDR3 sequences, around 17% of them detected only once. Of the sample, roughly 1.5% is held by the ten largest clones. The sequenced sample consisted of peripheral blood. Every receptor here comes from a woman younger than 35 with Graves' ophthalmopathy. Donor details come from another sample of the same person, matched by shared clones.

This clonotype showed up many times. This chain uses TRBV12-3 or TRBV12-4 with TRBJ1-1; unclear D gene. The CDR3 has 13 residues. Trimming shortened V by 7 bases and J by 1 base, and 10 bases separated the two germline ends. The CDR3 sequence is CASTPEGNTEAFF. The CDR3 DNA reads TGTGCCAGCACCCCAGAAGGGAACACTGAAGCTTTCTTT.

The chain joins TRBV14 to TRBJ1-1; D might be TRBD1 (6 bases). V was cut by 2 bases and J by 3 bases, with 22 bases left in between. The CDR3 loop spans 18 amino acids. CDR1 and CDR2 from the germline V gene are SGHDN and FVKESK. CDR3 sequence (DNA): TGTGCCAGCAGCCAACGGGAGGGGCGCCTCCCAGGGGACACTGAAGCTTTCTTT. This sequence encodes CASSQREGRLPGDTEAFF.

Many counts were recorded for this clonotype. J is TRBJ2-5 and V is TRBV2, with 8 bases identical to TRBD2. Germline CDR1 is SNHLY and CDR2 is FYNNEI. Trimming cost V 2 bases and J 5 bases; bases outside gene matches: 16. This CDR3 comprises 18 residues. CDR3 bases: TGTGCCAGCAGTGAAATGGTTCGTAGCGGGGACCTCCGGGAGACCCAGTACTTC. Its translation is CASSEMVRSGDLRETQYF.

This clonotype came up many times. Here the CDR3 reads CASSFHGGDNSPLHF. In DNA, the CDR3 is TGTGCCAGCAGTTTCCACGGCGGGGATAATTCACCCCTCCACTTT. The V call is TRBV12-3 or TRBV12-4, the J call TRBJ1-6; the D is unclear. The CDR3 extends over 15 amino acids. Trimming cost V 3 bases and J 5 bases, with 11 bases left between them.

This clonotype was found many times. This chain joins TRBV6-5 and TRBJ2-5, with D unresolved. V was pared by 2 bases and J by 0 bases, with 7 bases between. Per germline, CDR1 MNHEY and CDR2 SVGAGI. The length of the CDR3 is 14 residues. CDR3 amino acids: CASSYQPNQETQYF. The CDR3 coding sequence is TGTGCCAGCAGTTACCAGCCAAACCAAGAGACCCAGTACTTC.

The sample holds many counts of this clonotype. A read error may explain this, as a much larger clone is one base away. The V call is TRBV12-3 or TRBV12-4, the J call TRBJ1-3; D ambiguous. The CDR3 covers 13 residues. Trimming took 6 bases from V and 1 from J, leaving 7 bases between them. Here the CDR3 DNA reads TGTGCCAGCAGCTTAAGGTCTGGAAACACCATATATTTT. It codes for CASSLRSGNTIYF.

The genes are TRBV6-1 and TRBJ2-7, with a weak D call TRBD1 (5 bases). Germline V gene lookup returns CDR1 MNHNS and CDR2 SASEGT. The CDR3 spans 13 residues. The V end lost 6 bases, the J end lost 5 bases, and 14 bases lay between the germline ends. CDR3 region: CASSPTGADEQYF. In nucleotides, the CDR3 is TGTGCCAGCAGCCCCACTGGGGCAGACGAGCAGTACTTC.

This clonotype was recorded at least ten times. V gene TRBV6-1 combines with J gene TRBJ1-2; the match to TRBD1 covers 8 bases. The ends lost 0 bases at V and 0 bases at J; junction bases unmatched: 3. The V gene's germline CDR1 is MNHNS and CDR2 SASEGT. The CDR3 length is 16 residues. CDR3 loop: CASSEAGQGANYGYTF. The CDR3 DNA reads as TGTGCCAGCAGTGAAGCTGGACAGGGAGCTAACTATGGCTACACCTTC.

This clonotype has a count of ten or more. One end of the junction varies from germline; a read error may be responsible. CDR3 amino acids: CASSPGRRSGELFF. The CDR3 nucleotides read TGTGCTAGCAGCCCCGGACGGCGGAGCGGGGAGCTGTTTTTT. This sequence joins TRBV7-7 and TRBJ2-2; no firm D call. CDR1 is SSHAT and CDR2 is FNYEAQ in the germline V gene (reference sequence). The CDR3 is made up of 14 amino acids.

This clonotype was detected many times. The chain links TRBV7-9 to TRBJ2-7; D is possibly TRBD2 (6 bases). The CDR3 spans 14 residues. The germline V gene has CDR1 SEHNR and CDR2 FQNEAQ (reference sequence). The V end lost 5 bases, the J end lost 3 bases, and 14 bases lay between the germline ends. The CDR3 DNA reads TGTGCCAGCAGCCGCGACGGGGGTAGCTACGAGCAGTACTTC. It encodes CASSRDGGSYEQYF.

In this sample, this clonotype turned up many times. The rearrangement joins TRBV27 to TRBJ1-1; perhaps TRBD1 as D (5 bases). Trimming shortened V by 6 bases and J by 5 bases, and 16 bases separated the two germline ends. This CDR3 spans 14 amino acids. The germline V gene has CDR1 MNHEY and CDR2 SMNVEV (reference sequence). The CDR3 DNA follows: TGTGCCAGCAGGATCTCCGGGGGTATGACTGAAGCTTTCTTT. Encoded protein: CASRISGGMTEAFF.

This clonotype was counted ten times or more. The chain carries TRBV7-2 and TRBJ1-2; D not resolved. Germline CDR1 is SGHTA and CDR2 is FQGNSA. The CDR3 loop spans 13 amino acids. Between the trimmed V and J ends, which lost 3 bases and 9 bases, there was a span of 14 bases. CDR3 nucleotide sequence: TGTGCCAGCAGCTTTAAGGACGGCGGAAGCTACACCTTC. It encodes CASSFKDGGSYTF.

The rearrangement links TRBV20-1 to TRBJ1-2; D is uncertain. The germline CDR1 and CDR2 sequences are DFQATT and SNEGSKA (reference sequence). Trimming left V 3 bases short and J 0 bases short, with 23 bases between. The CDR3 covers 18 residues. In DNA, the CDR3 is TGCAGTGCTAGGAACCCCAGAACTCCGACGAGCCCTAACTATGGCTACACCTTC. Translating it yields CSARNPRTPTSPNYGYTF.

The chain recombines TRBV20-1 with TRBJ1-2; 8 positions match TRBD1. The CDR3 contains 12 residues. CDR1 and CDR2 (germline): DFQATT, SNEGSKA (reference sequence). Unmatched junction bases numbered 6, after V lost 6 bases and J lost 6 bases. The DNA for the CDR3 is TGCAGTGCAAGACAGGGGACAGATGGCTACACCTTC. It translates to CSARQGTDGYTF.

This clonotype was recorded many times. J is TRBJ1-1 and V is TRBV2; D is possibly TRBD1 (5 bases). There are 16 residues in the CDR3. V was cut by 6 bases and J by 2 bases, with 19 bases left in between. The germline V gene encodes CDR1 SNHLY and CDR2 FYNNEI. The DNA for the CDR3 is TGTGCCAGCAGCGGGGGACCTTGGCCGGCAAACACTGAAGCTTTCTTT. This encodes CASSGGPWPANTEAFF.

This clonotype has at least ten counts. V and J are TRBV20-1 and TRBJ2-7; 7 nucleotides agree with TRBD2. The CDR3 runs to 13 residues. Unmatched junction bases numbered 6, after V lost 6 bases and J lost 1 base. In germline, CDR1 is DFQATT, CDR2 SNEGSKA (reference sequence). CDR3 loop: CSARTSGSYEQYF. CDR3 nucleotides: TGCAGTGCCCGGACTAGTGGTTCCTACGAGCAGTACTTC.

This clonotype showed up just a few times. V is TRBV28 and J is TRBJ2-7, with a tentative D call TRBD1 (5 bases). From germline, CDR1 is MDHEN and CDR2 SYDVKM. The CDR3 sequence is 16 residues long. The V end was cut by 6 bases, the J end by 2 bases, with 20 bases between. The CDR3, as DNA: TGTGCCAGCAGCCCCACACTCGACAGCTGGGCCTACGAGCAGTACTTC. It codes for CASSPTLDSWAYEQYF.

In its sample, this clonotype was seen many times. V is TRBV24-1 and J is TRBJ2-2, with 11 bases lining up with TRBD2. The CDR3 runs 18 residues. In germline, CDR1 is KGHDR, CDR2 SFDVKD. V was pared by 3 bases and J by 0 bases, with 5 bases of the junction left unmatched. CDR3 region: CATSDRLAGGANTGELFF. The CDR3 DNA reads as TGTGCCACCAGTGATCGGCTAGCGGGGGGTGCGAACACCGGGGAGCTGTTTTTT.

This clonotype was found many times. The CDR3: CASSLGPGDTGELFF. CDR3 bases: TGCGCCAGCAGCTTGGGGCCGGGCGACACCGGGGAGCTGTTTTTT. The chain joins TRBV5-1 to TRBJ2-2; D unresolved. The ends were cut back, 0 bases at V and 3 bases at J, with 9 bases in the middle. This CDR3 region has 15 residues. Germline V gene sequence: CDR1 SGHRS, CDR2 YFSETQ.